Presented here are 25 T cell receptor beta chains from one specimen sequenced in a study of vaccination and CD4 T cells after COVID-19. For these TCRs, the target antigens are not known. The Oncomine TCR Beta short-read assay was applied to DNA of cultured CD4+ T cells. TCRdb called the PCR reads again in MiXCR, with one record for every CDR3 protein. Of approximately 17,000 distinct CDR3 sequences listed, about 53% are singletons. Regarding treatment: roughly 11-day PBMC culture with coronavirus spike peptide pools or control peptides (ViraFEST assay). Sequenced sample: CD4+ T cells from blood, cultured in vitro. Receptors were obtained from a human donor who had recovered from COVID-19.

The rearrangement uses TRBV2 and TRBJ1-5, with a possible D match to TRBD1 (5 bases). Germline values: CDR1 SNHLY, CDR2 FYNNEI. Trimming removed 4 bases from V and 5 bases from J, with 15 bases in between. The CDR3 loop spans 15 amino acids. The CDR3 loop is CASSGRGGGDQPQHF. CDR3 in DNA: TGTGCCAGCAGTGGGCGTGGGGGGGGAGATCAGCCCCAGCATTTT.

This chain joins TRBV7-8 and TRBJ2-5; the match to TRBD2 covers 10 bases. Germline CDR1 and CDR2: SGHVS and FQNEAQ. The CDR3 totals 18 residues. Germline trimming cut 0 bases from V and 9 bases from J; bases unmatched to any gene: 16. DNA of the CDR3: TGTGCCAGCAGCTTAGCGCGAGTCGGGGTAGCGGGGGGCCCCCCCCAGTACTTC. Encoded protein: CASSLARVGVAGGPPQYF.

There are a few counts of this clonotype. The chain links TRBV15 to TRBJ2-1; D call uncertain. This CDR3 comprises 12 residues. Germline CDR1 reads LNHNV; CDR2 reads YYDKDF (reference sequence). Trimming left V 1 base short and J 4 bases short, with 2 bases between. CDR3 sequence: CATSRAYNEQFF. The CDR3 DNA reads as TGTGCCACCAGCAGAGCTTACAATGAGCAGTTCTTC.

This clonotype was counted a few times. The V call is TRBV20-1, the J call TRBJ2-1; D uncertain. Germline CDR1 is DFQATT and CDR2 is SNEGSKA (reference sequence). The CDR3 sequence is 12 residues long. Trimming took off 1 base at V and 10 bases at J, with 11 bases between the two ends. CDR3 DNA: TGCAGTGCTAGAGGGCGGCGCTCGGAGCAGTTCTTC. This encodes CSARGRRSEQFF.

This clonotype was seen just once. The chain couples TRBV20-1 to TRBJ2-1; 11 nucleotides line up with TRBD2. Trimming cost V 3 bases and J 9 bases; bases outside gene matches: 10. The germline gives CDR1 DFQATT, CDR2 SNEGSKA (reference sequence). This CDR3 region has 15 residues. DNA for the CDR3: TGCAGTGCTAGGGGACTAGCGGAGTCTCCGCGTGAGCAGTTCTTC. This encodes CSARGLAESPREQFF.

This clonotype has just a few counts. This chain joins TRBV6-1 and TRBJ2-5; perhaps TRBD2 as D (5 bases). The V end was cut by 6 bases, the J end by 12 bases, with 17 bases between. Germline CDR1 is MNHNS and CDR2 is SASEGT. CDR3 length: 12 residues. The CDR3 DNA reads as TGTGCCAGCAGGAACCCAAGCGGTGTTGAGTACTTC. Translation: CASRNPSGVEYF.

This clonotype was seen more than once but under ten times. This sequence joins TRBV11-2 and TRBJ2-7; 8 bases are shared with TRBD2. The germline V gene has CDR1 SGHAT and CDR2 FQNNGV. The CDR3 loop spans 19 amino acids. Trimming at V came to 5 bases and at J to 3 bases, leaving 21 bases not matched to a gene. CDR3 loop: CASSTTASMSGSRVYEQYF. CDR3 sequence (DNA): TGTGCCAGCAGCACAACCGCTTCTATGAGCGGGAGTAGGGTCTACGAGCAGTACTTC.

This clonotype was recorded a few times. The chain links TRBV6-1 to TRBJ1-2, with 7 bases that match TRBD1. The CDR3 covers 15 residues. V lost 6 bases and J lost 3; bases outside the gene matches: 10. In germline, CDR1 is MNHNS, CDR2 SASEGT. This CDR3 reads CASRLDRAYYYGYTF. The DNA of the CDR3 is TGTGCCAGCAGACTCGACAGGGCTTATTACTATGGCTACACCTTC.

This chain links TRBV28 with TRBJ2-5; 8 bases align to TRBD2. There are 15 residues in the CDR3. Germline values: CDR1 MDHEN, CDR2 SYDVKM. Trimming at V came to 4 bases and at J to 4 bases, leaving 8 bases not matched to a gene. Here the CDR3 reads CASSSLGGGRETQYF. Written as DNA, the CDR3 is TGTGCCAGCAGTTCCCTCGGGGGGGGAAGAGAGACCCAGTACTTC.

In the case of this clonotype: The junction does not match germline at one end; this may be a read error. The chain has TRBV7-7 and TRBJ1-1, with TRBD1 matching 8 bases. Germline V CDR1 and CDR2: SSHAT, FNYEAQ (reference sequence). The CDR3 consists of 19 residues. CDR3 residues: CASSLCSRGTGWENTEAFF. The CDR3 coding sequence is TGTGCTAGCAGCTTGTGTTCTCGAGGGACAGGTTGGGAAAACACTGAAGCTTTCTTT.

This clonotype was counted a few times. J is TRBJ1-5 and V is TRBV2; D is undetermined. The CDR3 covers 12 residues. From germline, CDR1 is SNHLY and CDR2 FYNNEI. Trimming removed 5 bases at V and 3 bases at J, with 5 bases between. For the CDR3, the DNA is TGTGCCAGCAGTCAATCCAATCAGCCCCAGCATTTT. This codes for CASSQSNQPQHF.

The rearrangement uses TRBV27 and TRBJ1-2; 9 nucleotides match TRBD1. CDR1 is MNHEY, CDR2 SMNVEV, per germline (reference sequence). J was trimmed by 3 bases and V by 2 bases; bases with no gene match: 13. The CDR3 contains 18 residues. CDR3 nucleotides: TGTGCCAGCAGTTTAGGCTCGGTTCTTGACAGGGGGTACTATGGCTACACCTTC. It specifies CASSLGSVLDRGYYGYTF.

This sequence joins TRBV5-8 and TRBJ1-5; the D gene is possibly TRBD1 (6 bases). This CDR3 has 13 amino acids. Germline V gene sequence: CDR1 SGHTS, CDR2 YDEGEE. Trimming shortened V by 2 bases and J by 5 bases, and 8 bases separated the two germline ends. As DNA, the CDR3 is TGTGCCAGCAGCTTAGGGGGGGATCAGCCCCAGCATTTT. Translated: CASSLGGDQPQHF.

This clonotype was found a few times. The V gene is TRBV19, the J gene TRBJ1-1, with TRBD1 as a possible D gene (5 bases). V shed 1 base and J shed 11 bases, with 14 bases lying between them. The CDR3 has 13 amino acids. Germline loops: CDR1 LNHDA, CDR2 SQIVND (reference sequence). CDR3 loop: CASSIAGTQVAFF. CDR3 coding DNA: TGTGCCAGTAGTATAGCAGGGACTCAGGTGGCTTTCTTT.

V is TRBV12-3 or TRBV12-4 and J is TRBJ1-2, with a weak D call TRBD1 (6 bases). The CDR3 consists of 15 residues. The V end lost 5 bases, the J end lost 4 bases, and 17 bases lay between the germline ends. Here the CDR3 reads CASSPNRVRGYGYTF. The CDR3 DNA is TGTGCCAGCAGTCCGAACAGGGTCCGTGGCTATGGCTACACCTTC.

There are a few counts of this clonotype. The chain uses TRBV20-1 and TRBJ2-5, with 11 positions matching TRBD1. Unmatched junction bases numbered 5, after V lost 6 bases and J lost 5 bases. The CDR3 totals 13 residues. Germline CDR1 is DFQATT and CDR2 is SNEGSKA (reference sequence). As DNA, the CDR3 is TGCAGTGCAAGGACAGGGGGCCTGGAGACCCAGTACTTC. This encodes CSARTGGLETQYF.

The sample holds a few counts of this clonotype. This chain links TRBV15 with TRBJ2-5; D is ambiguous. Trimming took off 6 bases at V and 6 bases at J, with 17 bases between the two ends. Germline assignment: CDR1 LNHNV and CDR2 YYDKDF (reference sequence). CDR3 length equals 14 residues. CDR3 nucleotide sequence: TGTGCCACCAGTAAGATATTACCGACCCAGACCCAGTACTTC. Translated: CATSKILPTQTQYF.

This clonotype was detected a few times. The chain carries TRBV11-3 and TRBJ2-2, with 7 bases aligning to TRBD2. Germline CDR1 reads SGHNT; CDR2 reads YENEEA. The length of the CDR3 is 16 residues. V was pared by 0 bases and J by 1 base, with 2 bases of the junction left unmatched. CDR3 residues: CASSLDGGRNTGELFF. For the CDR3, the DNA is TGTGCCAGCAGCTTAGACGGCGGGAGGAACACCGGGGAGCTGTTTTTT.

The chain joins TRBV6-1 to TRBJ1-3; no clear D gene. V was pared by 6 bases and J by 11 bases, with 14 bases between. The germline V gene has CDR1 MNHNS and CDR2 SASEGT. This CDR3 has 12 residues. CDR3 in amino acids: CASRVLQTAIYF. The CDR3 nucleotides read TGTGCCAGCAGGGTACTGCAGACCGCCATATATTTT.

J is TRBJ2-1 and V is TRBV2, with no clear D. The CDR3 sequence is 15 residues long. Germline values: CDR1 SNHLY, CDR2 FYNNEI. Trimming took off 5 bases at V and 0 bases at J, with 11 bases between the two ends. CDR3 DNA: TGTGCCAGCAGTTGGGCTCTGAGCTCCTACAATGAGCAGTTCTTC. As protein: CASSWALSSYNEQFF. Drawing the rest from reference TRBV2 and TRBJ2-1, the complete variable domain is EPEVTQTPSHQVTQMGQEVILRCVPISNHLYFYWYRQILGQKVEFLVSFYNNEISEKSEIFDDQFSVERPDGSNFTLKIRSTKLEDSAMYFCASSWALSSYNEQFFGPGTRLTVL.

This chain links TRBV7-6 with TRBJ2-7; tentative D call: TRBD2 (7 bases). Trimming left V 4 bases short and J 7 bases short, with 20 bases between. The CDR3 runs to 15 residues. Per germline, CDR1 SGHVS and CDR2 FNYEAQ. The CDR3 nucleotides read TGTGCCAGCAGCTGGGGGGGGACAAAGACGGAAGAGCAGTACTTC. The encoded protein is CASSWGGTKTEEQYF. Complete variable domain (other parts from reference TRBV7-6 and TRBJ2-7): GAGVSQSPRYKVTKRGQDVALRCDPISGHVSLYWYRQALGQGPEFLTYFNYEAQQDKSGLPNDRFSAERPEGSISTLTIQRTEQRDSAMYRCASSWGGTKTEEQYFGPGTRLTVT.

This clonotype was observed a few times. The chain uses TRBV27 and TRBJ2-5, with a possible D match to TRBD1 (5 bases). V dropped 3 bases and J dropped 4 bases, with 15 bases sitting between them. The germline V gene encodes CDR1 MNHEY and CDR2 SMNVEV (reference sequence). The CDR3 contains 15 residues. CDR3 sequence: CASSFYQGSRETQYF. For the CDR3, the DNA is TGTGCCAGCAGTTTCTATCAGGGTAGCCGAGAGACCCAGTACTTC.

V usage is TRBV11-3 and J usage is TRBJ1-2; possibly TRBD1 for D (5 bases). This CDR3 spans 13 amino acids. Trimming stripped 6 bases from V and 1 base from J, with 9 bases between. Germline assignment: CDR1 SGHNT and CDR2 YENEEA. The DNA for the CDR3 is TGTGCCAGCAGTGGGGGAATTAACTATGGCTACACCTTC. As protein: CASSGGINYGYTF.

The chain has TRBV27 and TRBJ1-1, with D unresolved. This CDR3 comprises 14 residues. Trimming took 6 bases from V and 3 from J, leaving 14 bases between them. CDR1 and CDR2 from the germline V gene are MNHEY and SMNVEV (reference sequence). The DNA of the CDR3 is TGTGCCAGCAGCCCCAGTAAGAGCCACACTGAAGCTTTCTTT. Translating gives CASSPSKSHTEAFF.

The chain joins TRBV6-1 to TRBJ2-2; D might be TRBD2 (6 bases). The CDR3 is 15 residues long. Trimming removed 5 bases from V and 4 bases from J, with 14 bases in between. Germline V gene sequence: CDR1 MNHNS, CDR2 SASEGT. The CDR3 is CASSHKGGVTGELFF. The CDR3 coding sequence is TGTGCCAGCAGTCACAAGGGAGGAGTCACCGGGGAGCTGTTTTTT.